This is a list of T cell receptor beta chains from one sample in a study of T cells in Graves' hyperthyroidism and ophthalmopathy. TCRdb reprocessed the multiplex PCR reads via MiXCR and lists one record per CDR3 protein. Of fewer than 850,000 distinct CDR3 sequences detected, 15% to 20% appear once; the ten largest clones hold roughly a sixth. Sequencing used blood. All receptors derive from a man in his forties or fifties with Graves' hyperthyroidism. CDR3s include the opening cysteine and the closing phenylalanine or tryptophan. A D gene is named only where the DNA matches it firmly. A clone size is listed for some rows: how often the clone was seen (once, few, many), or a class if it is expanded.

CDR3 protein	CDR3 DNA	clone size	D gene	V gene	J gene
CASSYPGPGPLDTQYF	TGTGCCAGCAGCTACCCCGGGCCCGGACCATTAGATACGCAGTATTTT	few	.	TRBV7-9	TRBJ2-3
CASSPGRGYQETQYF	TGTGCCAGCAGTCCGGGGCGGGGGTACCAAGAGACCCAGTACTTC	many	TRBD2	TRBV12-3/TRBV12-4	TRBJ2-5
CARRKGFNYGYTF	TGTGCCCGCAGGAAGGGGTTTAACTATGGCTACACCTTC	many	.	TRBV28	TRBJ1-2
CASGIAAHLGEQYF	TGTGCCAGCGGAATAGCGGCCCACCTGGGGGAGCAGTACTTC	many	.	TRBV27	TRBJ2-7
CASSRGLINTEAFF	TGTGCCAGCAGCCGGGGCCTCATAAACACTGAAGCTTTCTTT	.	.	TRBV6-1	TRBJ1-1
CASSPPGQILNTEAFF	TGTGCCAGCTCACCTCCTGGACAGATATTGAACACTGAAGCTTTCTTT	few	.	TRBV18	TRBJ1-1
CASSIDGTSRYGYTF	TGCGCCAGCAGCATTGACGGGACGTCTCGCTATGGCTACACCTTC	few	.	TRBV5-1	TRBJ1-2
CSALESGSRYNEQFF	TGCAGTGCTTTAGAGAGCGGGAGTCGCTACAATGAGCAGTTCTTC	many	TRBD2	TRBV20-1	TRBJ2-1
CASSQDESSGSNNEQFF	TGCGCCAGCAGCCAAGACGAATCTAGCGGGAGTAACAATGAGCAGTTCTTC	few	TRBD2	TRBV4-1	TRBJ2-1
CAIAGQGPRTGELFF	TGTGCCATCGCCGGACAGGGGCCGAGGACCGGGGAGCTGTTTTTT	many	TRBD1	TRBV10-3	TRBJ2-2
CASSLKSSGRGEQYF	TGTGCCAGCAGCTTAAAATCCAGCGGGAGAGGCGAGCAGTACTTC	.	TRBD2	TRBV7-2	TRBJ2-7
CASSFLDREAGELFF	TGTGCCAGCAGTTTCTTGGACAGGGAGGCCGGGGAGCTGTTTTTT	many	TRBD1	TRBV28	TRBJ2-2
CASSPGRGGIYNEQFF	TGTGCCAGCAGCCCTGGGAGGGGGGGCATATACAATGAGCAGTTCTTC	once	.	TRBV7-3	TRBJ2-1
CAIRRSNYEQYF	TGTGCCATCAGGCGTAGCAACTACGAGCAGTACTTC	many	.	TRBV10-3	TRBJ2-7
CAGSERTANEKLFF	TGCGCCGGCAGTGAGCGGACAGCTAATGAAAAACTGTTTTTT	.	.	TRBV10-2	TRBJ1-4
CASNLPGASNQPQHF	TGTGCCAGCAACCTCCCGGGGGCTAGCAATCAGCCCCAGCATTTT	.	.	TRBV6-1	TRBJ1-5
CASSLESQTETQYF	TGCGCCAGCAGCTTGGAGTCCCAAACGGAGACCCAGTACTTC	.	.	TRBV5-1	TRBJ2-5
CSAKGWEGYTF	TGCAGTGCGAAAGGGTGGGAGGGCTACACCTTC	.	.	TRBV20-1	TRBJ1-2
CSAREGHRGRDEQFF	TGCAGTGCTAGAGAAGGCCACAGGGGCAGGGATGAGCAGTTCTTC	.	TRBD1	TRBV20-1	TRBJ2-1
CSVEDEAHYGYTF	TGCAGCGTTGAAGATGAAGCTCACTATGGCTACACCTTC	few	.	TRBV29-1	TRBJ1-2
CASSQDGTGRGNEQFF	TGTGCCAGCAGCCAAGATGGCACAGGGCGAGGCAATGAGCAGTTCTTC	.	.	TRBV14	TRBJ2-1
CASSEALASGIITDTQYF	TGTGCCAGCAGTGAAGCGCTGGCTAGCGGGATTATCACAGATACGCAGTATTTT	few	TRBD2	TRBV6-1	TRBJ2-3
CASRTSGGPYNEQFF	TGTGCCAGCAGGACTAGCGGGGGACCCTACAATGAGCAGTTCTTC	.	TRBD2	TRBV28	TRBJ2-1
CASTVLDTEAFF	TGTGCCAGCACCGTCCTCGACACTGAAGCTTTCTTT	many	.	TRBV7-2	TRBJ1-1
CASSLWQGHYEQFF	TGTGCCAGCAGTTTATGGCAGGGGCACTACGAGCAGTTCTTC	few	.	TRBV27	TRBJ2-1
CASSRTSRHYNEQFF	TGTGCCAGCAGCAGGACTAGCAGGCACTACAATGAGCAGTTCTTC	.	TRBD2	TRBV25-1	TRBJ2-1
CASSFRGANVLTF	TGCGCCAGCAGCTTTCGGGGGGCCAACGTCCTGACTTTC	.	.	TRBV5-1	TRBJ2-6
CASSTAGGRQETQYF	TGTGCCAGCAGTACCGCGGGAGGGAGGCAAGAGACCCAGTACTTC	many	TRBD2	TRBV28	TRBJ2-5
CASSPRQGWIEQYF	TGTGCCAGCAGTCCCCGACAGGGTTGGATCGAGCAGTACTTC	.	TRBD1	TRBV28	TRBJ2-7
CASSNRGGQNSPLHF	TGTGCCAGCAGTAACAGGGGAGGCCAAAATTCACCCCTCCACTTT	many	TRBD1	TRBV25-1	TRBJ1-6
CAWTHPGLGVHEQFF	TGTGCCTGGACCCATCCGGGACTAGGCGTTCATGAGCAGTTCTTC	few	TRBD2	TRBV30	TRBJ2-1
CASLRTSGYNEQFF	TGCGCCAGCCTCCGGACTAGCGGATACAATGAGCAGTTCTTC	many	TRBD2	TRBV10-2	TRBJ2-1
CASSSGQGGDTQYF	TGTGCCAGCAGTTCCGGGCAGGGAGGAGATACGCAGTATTTT	.	.	TRBV6-2/TRBV6-3	TRBJ2-3
CASIPGQGHTGELFF	TGTGCCAGCATCCCGGGACAGGGTCACACCGGGGAGCTGTTTTTT	many	TRBD1	TRBV12-3/TRBV12-4	TRBJ2-2
CASRNDRKLTDTQYF	TGTGCCAGCAGAAACGACAGGAAACTCACAGATACGCAGTATTTT	many	.	TRBV12-3/TRBV12-4	TRBJ2-3
CSARQGQETQYF	TGCAGTGCTAGACAGGGGCAAGAGACCCAGTACTTC	many	.	TRBV20-1	TRBJ2-5
CASNLGIANTGELFF	TGTGCCAGTAACCTAGGCATCGCGAACACCGGGGAGCTGTTTTTT	many	.	TRBV19	TRBJ2-2
CSVEEGQGAGGQYF	TGCAGCGTTGAAGAAGGACAGGGGGCTGGTGGGCAGTACTTC	many	TRBD1	TRBV29-1	TRBJ2-7
CATSDSRTSRSGYEQYF	TGTGCCACCAGTGATTCCCGGACTAGCAGGAGTGGTTACGAGCAGTACTTC	.	TRBD2	TRBV24-1	TRBJ2-7
CASIAPGGESYNEQFF	TGTGCCAGCATCGCCCCAGGGGGCGAGTCCTACAATGAGCAGTTCTTC	many	TRBD1	TRBV5-4	TRBJ2-1
CASSQVADRTDTQYF	TGCGCCAGCAGCCAAGTAGCGGATAGGACAGATACGCAGTATTTT	many	.	TRBV4-1	TRBJ2-3
CASSLGGGPGPATVEQYF	TGTGCCAGCAGCTTAGGGGGTGGACCGGGGCCCGCCACGGTCGAGCAGTACTTC	many	.	TRBV11-2	TRBJ2-7